This T cell receptor (beta chain) was documented in a study of monozygotic twins with inflammatory bowel disease. Comment on this clonotype: The target antigen is unknown.

CDR3 size: 12 residues. Study-level results: It was not supported that a single strong signal or clonotype was associated with IBD.

The authors ran two nested PCRs of about 16 and 10 cycles on TCRalpha and TCRbeta cDNA. TCRdb reanalyzed the 5' RACE reads, giving one entry per CDR3 protein sequence and no DNA. This sample's table reports over 200,000 distinct CDR3 sequences. Source material: blood. This clonotype was sampled from a human donor with ulcerative colitis or Crohn's disease, or a healthy co-twin of an affected twin (not recorded which). J is TRBJ1-2 and V is TRBV12-3 or TRBV12-4; TCRdb calls TRBD1, which cannot be checked without DNA. CDR3 sequence: CASSFGNEGYTF.